This TCR beta chain was found in a study of blood T cells in healthy people across ages. Study information: Template switching picked up about one barcoded beta molecule for each two T cells. The study's findings and limits: Getting older went along with TCR beta diversity per million T cells dropping roughly linearly.

This clonotype was counted between two and nine times. Its specificity is not known. CDR3 size: 13 residues. The germline V and J ends were trimmed by 2 bases and 4 bases, with 6 bases remaining between them. Germline assignment: CDR1 SEHNR and CDR2 FQNEAQ (reference sequence). Alongside a J-beta primer mix, a sample-barcoded 5' primer served in a second PCR lasting about 7 to 12 cycles. TCRdb reprocessed the 5' RACE reads with MiXCR, giving one entry per CDR3 protein. The sample yields hundreds of thousands of distinct CDR3 sequences, around 43% seen once. Sequences were obtained from blood. This sequence originates from a man aged 55 to 70 in good health. The chain has TRBV7-9 and TRBJ2-1; D call uncertain. The CDR3 loop reads CASSLNNYNEQFF. The CDR3 DNA reads TGTGCCAGCAGCTTAAACAATTACAATGAGCAGTTCTTC.